These 2 T cell receptor beta chains were sequenced from one sample in a study of cytomegalovirus exposure and HLA in healthy donors. Data came from immunoSEQ multiplex PCR; TCRdb stores just in-frame clones and leaves some out. The table has about 130,000 clones, roughly 86% seen once. The sample consisted of PBMCs. These receptor sequences come from a young man in good health and CMV-seronegative.

The chain recombines TRBV29-1 with TRBJ1-1; 11 bases match TRBD1. This CDR3 contains 13 residues. From germline, CDR1 is SQVTM and CDR2 ANQGSEA. The ends lost 5 bases at V and 6 bases at J; junction bases unmatched: 5. The CDR3 loop reads CSVRTGGSSEAFF. The CDR3 bases are TGCAGCGTTCGGACAGGGGGCAGCTCTGAAGCTTTCTTT. Looking up the rest from reference TRBV29-1 and TRBJ1-1 gives the full variable domain: SAVISQKPSRDICQRGTSLTIQCQVDSQVTMMFWYRQQPGQSLTLIATANQGSEATYESGFVIDKFPISRPNLTFSTLTVSNMSPEDSSIYLCSVRTGGSSEAFFGQGTRLTVV.

There are a few counts of this clone. This chain uses TRBV4-2 with TRBJ2-5; TRBD2 might be the D (6 bases). This CDR3 is 16 amino acids long. V lost 0 bases and J 5 bases, leaving 16 bases between the germline ends. Germline loops: CDR1 LGHNA, CDR2 YNFKEQ. The CDR3 coding sequence is TGTGCCAGCAGCCAAGATGGGGCGGGTGGAGGGGAGACCCAGTACTTC. Translated, it gives CASSQDGAGGGETQYF.